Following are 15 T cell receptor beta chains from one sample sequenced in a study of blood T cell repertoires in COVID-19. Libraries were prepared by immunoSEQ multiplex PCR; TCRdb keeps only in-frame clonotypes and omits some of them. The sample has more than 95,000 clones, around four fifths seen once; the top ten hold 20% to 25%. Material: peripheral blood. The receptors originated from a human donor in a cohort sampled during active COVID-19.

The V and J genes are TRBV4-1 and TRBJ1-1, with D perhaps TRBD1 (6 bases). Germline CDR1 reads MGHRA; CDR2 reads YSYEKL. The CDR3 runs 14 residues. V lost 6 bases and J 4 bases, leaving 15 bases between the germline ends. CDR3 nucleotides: TGCGCCAGCAGTACCTTGGGAGGGGGCACTGAAGCTTTCTTT. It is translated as CASSTLGGGTEAFF.

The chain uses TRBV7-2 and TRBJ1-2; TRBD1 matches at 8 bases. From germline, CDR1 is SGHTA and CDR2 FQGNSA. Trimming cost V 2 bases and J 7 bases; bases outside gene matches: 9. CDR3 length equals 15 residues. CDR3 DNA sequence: TGTGCCAGCAGCTTACGGTCGCAGGGGGCGGGTGGCTACACCTTC. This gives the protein CASSLRSQGAGGYTF.

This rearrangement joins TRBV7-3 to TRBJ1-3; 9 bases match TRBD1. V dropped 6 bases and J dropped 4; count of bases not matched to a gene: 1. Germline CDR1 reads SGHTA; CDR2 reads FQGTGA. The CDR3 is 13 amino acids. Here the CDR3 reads CASSTGGGNTIYF. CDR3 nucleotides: TGTGCCAGCAGTACAGGGGGCGGAAACACCATATATTTT.

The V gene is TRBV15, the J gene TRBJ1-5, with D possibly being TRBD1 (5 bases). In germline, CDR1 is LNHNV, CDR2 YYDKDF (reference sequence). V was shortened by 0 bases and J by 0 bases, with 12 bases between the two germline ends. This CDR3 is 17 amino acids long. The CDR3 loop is CATSRERQHYSNQPQHF. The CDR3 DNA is TGTGCCACCAGCAGAGAACGACAGCATTATAGCAATCAGCCCCAGCATTTT.

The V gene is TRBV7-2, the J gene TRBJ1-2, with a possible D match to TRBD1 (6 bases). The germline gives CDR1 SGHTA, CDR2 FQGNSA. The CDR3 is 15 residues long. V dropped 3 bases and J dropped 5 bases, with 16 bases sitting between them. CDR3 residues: CASSFRWGGRYGYTF. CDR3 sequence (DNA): TGTGCCAGCAGCTTCAGGTGGGGGGGGCGATATGGCTACACCTTC.

The CDR3 region is CASSTGTAEYSPLHF. The CDR3 DNA is TGTGCCAGCAGCACCGGGACAGCGGAATATTCACCCCTCCACTTT. This rearrangement joins TRBV5-6 to TRBJ1-6, with 7 bases lining up with TRBD1. Germline V gene sequence: CDR1 SGHDT, CDR2 YYEEEE. The CDR3 has 15 residues. V was clipped by 4 bases and J by 8 bases; unmatched bases: 9. Combining the CDR3 with reference TRBV5-6 and TRBJ1-6 gives the whole variable domain DAGVTQSPTHLIKTRGQQVTLRCSPKSGHDTVSWYQQALGQGPQFIFQYYEEEERQRGNFPDRFSGHQFPNYSSELNVNALLLGDSALYLCASSTGTAEYSPLHFGNGTRLTVT.

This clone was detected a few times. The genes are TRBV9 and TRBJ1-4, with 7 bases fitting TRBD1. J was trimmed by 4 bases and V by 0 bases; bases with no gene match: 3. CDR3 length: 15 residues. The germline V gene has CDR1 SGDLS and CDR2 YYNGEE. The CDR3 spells CASSVGTGFNEKLFF. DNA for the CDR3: TGTGCCAGCAGCGTAGGGACAGGCTTTAATGAAAAACTGTTTTTT.

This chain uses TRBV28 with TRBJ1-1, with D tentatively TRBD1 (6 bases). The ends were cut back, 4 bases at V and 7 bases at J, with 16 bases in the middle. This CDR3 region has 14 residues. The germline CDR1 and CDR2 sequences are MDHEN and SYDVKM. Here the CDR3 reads CASSSSGVLLEAFF. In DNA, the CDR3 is TGTGCCAGCAGTTCATCAGGGGTACTCCTTGAAGCTTTCTTT.

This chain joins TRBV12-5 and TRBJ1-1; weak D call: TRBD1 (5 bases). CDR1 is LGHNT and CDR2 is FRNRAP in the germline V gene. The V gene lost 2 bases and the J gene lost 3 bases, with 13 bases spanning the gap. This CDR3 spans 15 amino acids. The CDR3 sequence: CASGLPPGRDTEAFF. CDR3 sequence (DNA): TGTGCTAGTGGTTTGCCCCCCGGCAGGGACACTGAAGCTTTCTTT.

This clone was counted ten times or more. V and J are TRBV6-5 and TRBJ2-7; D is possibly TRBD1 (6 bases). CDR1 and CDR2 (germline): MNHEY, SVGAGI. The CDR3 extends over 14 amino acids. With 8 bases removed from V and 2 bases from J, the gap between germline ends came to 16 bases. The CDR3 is CASANRVGTYEQYF. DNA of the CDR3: TGTGCCAGCGCTAACAGGGTAGGGACCTACGAGCAGTACTTC.

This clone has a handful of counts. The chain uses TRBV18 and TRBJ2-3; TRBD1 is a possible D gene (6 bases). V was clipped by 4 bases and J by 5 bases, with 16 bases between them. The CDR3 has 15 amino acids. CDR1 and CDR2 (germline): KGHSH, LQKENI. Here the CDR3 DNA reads TGTGCCAGCTCACTGACAGGACTCTCCAAAGATACGCAGTATTTT. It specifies CASSLTGLSKDTQYF. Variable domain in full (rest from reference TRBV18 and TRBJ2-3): NAGVMQNPRHLVRRRGQEARLRCSPMKGHSHVYWYRQLPEEGLKFMVYLQKENIIDESGMPKERFSAEFPKEGPSILRIQQVVRGDSAAYFCASSLTGLSKDTQYFGPGTRLTVL.

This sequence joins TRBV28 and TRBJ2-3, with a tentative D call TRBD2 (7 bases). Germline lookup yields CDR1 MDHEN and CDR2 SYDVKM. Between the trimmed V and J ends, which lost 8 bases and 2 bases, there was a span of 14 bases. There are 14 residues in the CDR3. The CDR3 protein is CASEGGALTDTQYF. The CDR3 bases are TGTGCCAGCGAAGGGGGGGCCCTCACAGATACGCAGTATTTT.

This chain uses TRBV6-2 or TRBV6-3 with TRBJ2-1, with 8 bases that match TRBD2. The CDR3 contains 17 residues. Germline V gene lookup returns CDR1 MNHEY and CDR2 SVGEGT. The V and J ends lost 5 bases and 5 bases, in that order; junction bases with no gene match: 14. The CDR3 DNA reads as TGTGCCAGCAGTCCGATAACCGGGACTAGACTAAACAATGAGCAGTTCTTC. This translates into CASSPITGTRLNNEQFF.

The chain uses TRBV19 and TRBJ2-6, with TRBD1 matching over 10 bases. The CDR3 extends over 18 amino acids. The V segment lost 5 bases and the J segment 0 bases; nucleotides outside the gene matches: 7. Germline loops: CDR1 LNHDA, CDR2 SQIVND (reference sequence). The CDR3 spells CASSGDRGLLSGANVLTF. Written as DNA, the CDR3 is TGTGCCAGTAGTGGGGACAGGGGTCTTCTCTCTGGGGCCAACGTCCTGACTTTC.

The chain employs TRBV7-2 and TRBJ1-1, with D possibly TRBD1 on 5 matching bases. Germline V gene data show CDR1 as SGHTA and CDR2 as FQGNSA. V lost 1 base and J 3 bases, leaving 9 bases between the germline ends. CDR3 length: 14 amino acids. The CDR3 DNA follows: TGTGCCAGCAGCTTAGGACAGTTGGACACTGAAGCTTTCTTT. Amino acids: CASSLGQLDTEAFF. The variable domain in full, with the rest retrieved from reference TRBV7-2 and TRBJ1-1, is GAGVSQSPSNKVTEKGKDVELRCDPISGHTALYWYRQSLGQGLEFLIYFQGNSAPDKSGLPSDRFSAERTGGSVSTLTIQRTQQEDSAVYLCASSLGQLDTEAFFGQGTRLTVV.